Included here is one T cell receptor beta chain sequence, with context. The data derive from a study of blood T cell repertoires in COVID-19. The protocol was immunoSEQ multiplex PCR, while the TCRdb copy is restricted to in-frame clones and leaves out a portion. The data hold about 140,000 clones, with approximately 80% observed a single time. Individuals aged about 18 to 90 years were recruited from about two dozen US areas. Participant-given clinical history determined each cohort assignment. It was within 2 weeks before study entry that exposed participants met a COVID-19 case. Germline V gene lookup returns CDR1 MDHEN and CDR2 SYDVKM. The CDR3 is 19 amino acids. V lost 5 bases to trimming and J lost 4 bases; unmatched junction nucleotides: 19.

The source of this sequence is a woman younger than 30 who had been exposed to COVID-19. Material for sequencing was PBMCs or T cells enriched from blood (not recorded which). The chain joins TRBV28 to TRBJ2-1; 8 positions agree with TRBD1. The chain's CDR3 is CASSQPFNYQGAKYNEQFF. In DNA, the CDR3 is TGTGCCAGCAGTCAACCCTTTAATTACCAGGGGGCGAAGTACAATGAGCAGTTCTTC.